The clone carrying this T cell receptor (beta chain) is medium-sized within its sample. Antigen specificity is unknown. The data were obtained in a study of lung T cells in sarcoidosis with Löfgren's syndrome. Study details: Löfgren's syndrome patients were the main repertoire analysis focus.

Each CDR3 protein is one row after TCRdb ran MiXCR on the reads. The sample has about 9,400 distinct CDR3 sequences, approximately 20% seen once. Study-wide findings and caveats: Multiple Löfgren's syndrome patients reportedly shared TRAV12-1 and TRBV2 CDR3 motifs, suggesting public CD4+ TCRs. Sarcoidosis antigen recognition was only suggested, antigen unidentified.

The CDR3 consists of 13 residues. With 2 bases removed from V and 7 bases from J, the gap between germline ends came to 11 bases. Germline assignment: CDR1 MGHDK and CDR2 SYGVNS. The clonotype comes from a human donor with sarcoidosis (Löfgren's syndrome or another form), or a control subject (not recorded which). This chain uses TRBV25-1 with TRBJ1-2, with D unclear. Input material: CD4+ T cells from bronchoalveolar lavage. As DNA, the CDR3 is TGTGCCAGCAGTGAAAACCCGAGATTTGGCTACACCTTC. Its translation: CASSENPRFGYTF.